This passage covers 17 T cell receptor beta chains from one sample sequenced in a study of blood T cell repertoires in COVID-19. Some clones are missing from TCRdb's copy, which holds only in-frame ones; the method was immunoSEQ multiplex PCR. The profile shows tens of thousands of clones, 88% of them singletons. Sequenced input: peripheral blood. These receptors were taken from a human donor with active COVID-19. The donor label of this sample is uncertain.

The V and J genes are TRBV7-9 and TRBJ2-5; the D gene is possibly TRBD2 (7 bases). The CDR3 runs 18 residues. Germline V gene data show CDR1 as SEHNR and CDR2 as FQNEAQ (reference sequence). V lost 3 bases and J lost 2, with 22 bases in between. The CDR3 region is CASSLSLGGGAKQETQYF. DNA of the CDR3: TGTGCCAGCAGCTTGAGTTTGGGAGGGGGGGCGAAACAAGAGACCCAGTACTTC.

The rearrangement uses TRBV19 and TRBJ1-2, with D perhaps TRBD1 (5 bases). Trimming took off 5 bases at V and 0 bases at J, with 10 bases between the two ends. This CDR3 contains 14 residues. From germline, CDR1 is LNHDA and CDR2 SQIVND (reference sequence). The CDR3, as DNA: TGTGCCAGTAGTCCGCAGGGTTCTAACTATGGCTACACCTTC. Encoded protein: CASSPQGSNYGYTF.

This clone was detected only once. The rearrangement links TRBV9 to TRBJ1-1; D gene uncertain. In germline, CDR1 is SGDLS, CDR2 YYNGEE. The CDR3 contains 13 residues. V gave up 2 bases and J gave up 4 bases, with 9 bases separating them. CDR3 bases: TGTGCCAGCAGCGTGAGGGTGGGCACTGAAGCTTTCTTT. Translation gives CASSVRVGTEAFF.

The genes are TRBV4-2 and TRBJ2-2; D possibly corresponds to TRBD1 (5 bases). CDR1 and CDR2 (germline): LGHNA, YNFKEQ. Trimming removed 2 bases at V and 5 bases at J, with 6 bases between. CDR3 length: 13 amino acids. As DNA, the CDR3 is TGTGCCAGCAGCCAACAGGGAACCGGGGAGCTGTTTTTT. It translates to CASSQQGTGELFF.

This chain links TRBV11-1 with TRBJ1-1; no clear D. V dropped 3 bases and J dropped 0 bases, with 5 bases sitting between them. This CDR3 is 13 amino acids long. In germline, CDR1 is SGHAT, CDR2 FQDESV (reference sequence). Here the CDR3 DNA reads TGTGCCAGCAGCTTCCCCATGAACACTGAAGCTTTCTTT. Translation gives CASSFPMNTEAFF. The variable domain in full, with the rest retrieved from reference TRBV11-1 and TRBJ1-1, is EAEVAQSPRYKITEKSQAVAFWCDPISGHATLYWYRQILGQGPELLVQFQDESVVDDSQLPKDRFSAERLKGVDSTLKIQPAELGDSAMYLCASSFPMNTEAFFGQGTRLTVV.

This clone was observed a single time. The rearrangement joins TRBV14 to TRBJ1-1; no reliable D call. This CDR3 has 14 residues. Deletions cut 1 base from V and 3 bases from J, with 9 bases between. CDR1 and CDR2 (germline): SGHDN, FVKESK. CDR3 in amino acids: CASSQGNRHTEAFF. DNA for the CDR3: TGTGCCAGCAGCCAAGGTAACAGACACACTGAAGCTTTCTTT. Based on the CDR3 plus reference TRBV14 and TRBJ1-1, the full variable domain is EAGVTQFPSHSVIEKGQTVTLRCDPISGHDNLYWYRRVMGKEIKFLLHFVKESKQDESGMPNNRFLAERTGGTYSTLKVQPAELEDSGVYFCASSQGNRHTEAFFGQGTRLTVV.

This chain joins TRBV7-9 and TRBJ2-1, with D possibly TRBD2 on 5 matching bases. Germline-derived CDR1 and CDR2 are SEHNR and FQNEAQ (reference sequence). Trimming left V 5 bases short and J 9 bases short, with 20 bases between. The CDR3 covers 15 residues. This CDR3 reads CASSETTMGRSEQFF. The CDR3 coding sequence is TGTGCCAGCAGCGAGACGACGATGGGGAGAAGTGAGCAGTTCTTC.

This clone has just a few counts. CDR3 DNA sequence: TGTGCCAGCAGTGCAGGGGAGAACACTGAAGCTTTCTTT. Translated, it gives CASSAGENTEAFF. The genes are TRBV6-4 and TRBJ1-1, with a weak D call TRBD1 (6 bases). V lost 4 bases and J 1 base, leaving 7 bases between the germline ends. Germline V gene lookup returns CDR1 MRHNA and CDR2 SNTAGT. The CDR3 extends over 13 amino acids.

This rearrangement joins TRBV3-1 (or the pseudogene TRBV3-2) to TRBJ2-3, with 9 bases matching TRBD2. V gave up 2 bases and J gave up 0 bases; unmatched junction bases: 9. CDR3 length: 18 amino acids. Germline values: CDR1 LGHDT, CDR2 YNNKEL (reference sequence). Here the CDR3 DNA reads TGTGCCAGCAGCCAAACGCGTAGCGGGGGAGCTAGCACAGATACGCAGTATTTT. The encoded protein is CASSQTRSGGASTDTQYF.

This chain connects TRBV12-5 to TRBJ1-1, with 7 bases identical to TRBD1. The CDR3 contains 14 residues. Per germline, CDR1 LGHNT and CDR2 FRNRAP. Losses at the gene ends were 6 bases for V and 0 bases for J; bases not matched to a gene: 4. The chain's CDR3 is CASGGQVMNTEAFF. In DNA form, the CDR3 reads TGTGCTAGTGGAGGACAGGTGATGAACACTGAAGCTTTCTTT.

The chain is built from TRBV7-8 and TRBJ1-2, with 9 bases fitting TRBD1. The CDR3 runs 14 residues. Trimming cost V 8 bases and J 2 bases; bases outside gene matches: 6. Germline values: CDR1 SGHVS, CDR2 FQNEAQ. The CDR3 DNA sequence: TGTGCCAGCGCCACCGGGACAGGGAACTATGGCTACACCTTC. Residues: CASATGTGNYGYTF.

In DNA, the CDR3 is TGTGCCAGCAGCTCGAGGAACTCTGGGGCCAACGTCCTGACTTTC. This translates into CASSSRNSGANVLTF. J is TRBJ2-6 and V is TRBV7-3; no reliable D call. The V gene's germline CDR1 is SGHTA and CDR2 FQGTGA. Trimming removed 4 bases from V and 0 bases from J, with 7 bases in between. The CDR3 is made up of 15 amino acids.

This clone came up once. V usage is TRBV3-1 (or the pseudogene TRBV3-2) and J usage is TRBJ1-4; 11 positions match TRBD1. The V gene's germline CDR1 is LGHDT and CDR2 YNNKEL (reference sequence). Germline trimming cut 6 bases from V and 5 bases from J; bases unmatched to any gene: 5. The CDR3 consists of 15 residues. CDR3 DNA: TGTGCCAGCAGTCCGGGGACAGGGGGGAATGAAAAACTGTTTTTT. Translating gives CASSPGTGGNEKLFF.

The V call is TRBV19, the J call TRBJ1-5; 10 bases align to TRBD1. Germline CDR1 LNHDA, CDR2 SQIVND (reference sequence). V lost 7 bases, J lost 7 bases, and 10 bases stayed unmatched. The CDR3 is 15 amino acids. Here the CDR3 DNA reads TGTGCCAGTATCACGACAGGGGGCGCGAAGCAGCCCCAGCATTTT. This gives the protein CASITTGGAKQPQHF.

This rearrangement joins TRBV5-1 to TRBJ1-2; possibly TRBD1 for D (5 bases). Germline V CDR1 and CDR2: SGHRS, YFSETQ. V was shortened by 5 bases and J by 4 bases, with 18 bases between the two germline ends. The CDR3 totals 15 residues. CDR3 DNA sequence: TGCGCCAGCAGATTCCTGACGGGACTTCTCTATGGCTACACCTTC. It encodes CASRFLTGLLYGYTF.

This clone appeared once. V gene TRBV5-1 combines with J gene TRBJ1-5; D possibly corresponds to TRBD1 (5 bases). Germline values: CDR1 SGHRS, CDR2 YFSETQ. The CDR3 spans 14 residues. V dropped 4 bases and J dropped 3 bases, with 11 bases sitting between them. Here the CDR3 DNA reads TGCGCCAGCAGCGAGCAGGGTTTCAATCAGCCCCAGCATTTT. Protein sequence: CASSEQGFNQPQHF. Filled out from reference TRBV5-1 and TRBJ1-5, the complete variable domain reads KAGVTQTPRYLIKTRGQQVTLSCSPISGHRSVSWYQQTPGQGLQFLFEYFSETQRNKGNFPGRFSGRQFSNSRSEMNVSTLELGDSALYLCASSEQGFNQPQHFGDGTRLSIL.

The chain recombines TRBV18 with TRBJ2-1, with D possibly being TRBD1 (6 bases). The CDR3 has 14 residues. Germline V gene lookup returns CDR1 KGHSH and CDR2 LQKENI. The ends were cut back, 1 base at V and 4 bases at J, with 8 bases in the middle. The CDR3: CASSPQGVYNEQFF. CDR3 bases: TGTGCCAGCTCACCACAGGGGGTATACAATGAGCAGTTCTTC.